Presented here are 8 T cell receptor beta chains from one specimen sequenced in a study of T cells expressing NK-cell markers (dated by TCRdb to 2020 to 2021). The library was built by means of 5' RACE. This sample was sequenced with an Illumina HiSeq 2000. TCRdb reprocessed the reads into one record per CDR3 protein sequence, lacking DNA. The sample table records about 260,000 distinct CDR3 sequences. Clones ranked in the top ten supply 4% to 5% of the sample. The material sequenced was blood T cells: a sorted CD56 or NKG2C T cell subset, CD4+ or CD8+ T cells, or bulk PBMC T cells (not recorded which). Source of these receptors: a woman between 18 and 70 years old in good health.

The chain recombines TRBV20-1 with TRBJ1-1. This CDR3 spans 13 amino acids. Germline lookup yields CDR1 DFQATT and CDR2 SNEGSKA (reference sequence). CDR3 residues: CSARGKPDTEAFF.

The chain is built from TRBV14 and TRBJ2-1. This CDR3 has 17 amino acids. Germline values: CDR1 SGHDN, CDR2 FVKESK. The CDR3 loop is CASSQDLGVSSYNEQFF. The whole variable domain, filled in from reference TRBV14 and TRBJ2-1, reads EAGVTQFPSHSVIEKGQTVTLRCDPISGHDNLYWYRRVMGKEIKFLLHFVKESKQDESGMPNNRFLAERTGGTYSTLKVQPAELEDSGVYFCASSQDLGVSSYNEQFFGPGTRLTVL.

The CDR3 is CSAPGGPLPDTQYF. The chain uses TRBV29-1 and TRBJ2-3; TCRdb's D call of TRBD1 is untestable without DNA. The CDR3 covers 14 residues. From germline, CDR1 is SQVTM and CDR2 ANQGSEA.

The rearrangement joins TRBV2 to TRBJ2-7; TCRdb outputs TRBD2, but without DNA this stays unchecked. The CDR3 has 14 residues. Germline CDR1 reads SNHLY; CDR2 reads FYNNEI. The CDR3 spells CASTPSGGTYEQYF.

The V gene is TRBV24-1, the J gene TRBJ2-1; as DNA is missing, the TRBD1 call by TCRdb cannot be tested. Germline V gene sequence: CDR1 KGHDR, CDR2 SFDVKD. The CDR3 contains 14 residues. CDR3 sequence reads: CATRGTGSYNEQFF.

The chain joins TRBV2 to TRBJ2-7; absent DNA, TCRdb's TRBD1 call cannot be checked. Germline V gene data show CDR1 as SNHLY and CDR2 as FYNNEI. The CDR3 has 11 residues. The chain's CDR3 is CASRQGTEQYF.

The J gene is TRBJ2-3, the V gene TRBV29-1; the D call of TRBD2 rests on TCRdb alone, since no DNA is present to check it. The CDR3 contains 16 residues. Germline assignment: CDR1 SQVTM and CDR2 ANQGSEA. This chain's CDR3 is CSVVSPSGRATDTQYF.

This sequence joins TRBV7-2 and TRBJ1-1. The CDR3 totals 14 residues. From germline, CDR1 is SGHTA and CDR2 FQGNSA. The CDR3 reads CASSLGTAGTEAFF.